One sample yielded the 3 T cell receptor beta chains listed below, sequenced in a study of response to subunit inactivated influenza vaccine. Each CDR3 protein is one row after TCRdb ran MiXCR on the RT-PCR reads. Of 530,000 or so distinct CDR3 sequences in the sample, 12% were seen once. The sample in question was PBMCs from blood, obtained on the day of vaccination. The receptors derive from a man in his fifties who received an inactivated influenza vaccine.

The gene calls are TRBV3-1 and TRBJ2-7; a weak D match, TRBD1 (6 bases). Germline CDR1 reads LGHDT; CDR2 reads YNNKEL (reference sequence). The V end lost 4 bases, the J end lost 2 bases, and 18 bases lay between the germline ends. This CDR3 is 16 amino acids long. The CDR3 loop is CASSPNDRLDAYEQYF. The CDR3, as DNA: TGTGCCAGCAGCCCAAATGACAGGTTGGACGCCTACGAGCAGTACTTC.

This clonotype appeared a few times. The V gene is TRBV7-6, the J gene TRBJ2-7; 9 nucleotides match TRBD1. The CDR3 totals 15 residues. The germline V gene encodes CDR1 SGHVS and CDR2 FNYEAQ. Trimming cost V 3 bases and J 3 bases; bases outside gene matches: 6. CDR3 bases: TGTGCCAGCAGCTTTGGGACAGGGATAAGCTACGAGCAGTACTTC. This codes for CASSFGTGISYEQYF.

This clonotype was counted at least ten times. V usage is TRBV7-9 and J usage is TRBJ2-7; the match to TRBD1 covers 7 bases. J gave up 0 bases and V 5 bases, and 10 bases lay outside the gene matches. The CDR3 is 16 amino acids. Looked up from germline, CDR1 is SEHNR and CDR2 is FQNEAQ (reference sequence). CDR3 sequence (DNA): TGTGCCAGCAGCACGGACCGGGACAGAGACTCCTACGAGCAGTACTTC. This sequence encodes CASSTDRDRDSYEQYF.